The 15 T cell receptor beta chains below come from one sample, sequenced in a study of blood T cells in healthy people across ages. Next came a second PCR, run for about 7 to 11 cycles, which used a sample-barcoded 5' primer along with a J-beta primer mix. TCRdb ran MiXCR on the 5' RACE reads and lists one entry per CDR3 protein. Of 800,000 or so distinct CDR3 sequences listed, around 68% are singletons. Sequenced material: blood. The origin of the receptors is a man aged 30 to 45 in good health.

The chain has TRBV28 and TRBJ2-7; D is unclear. Trimming removed 9 bases from V and 1 base from J, with 7 bases in between. The V gene's germline CDR1 is MDHEN and CDR2 SYDVKM. The CDR3 has 11 residues. The chain's CDR3 is CASQDSYEQYF. The CDR3 DNA sequence: TGTGCCAGTCAGGATTCCTACGAGCAGTACTTC.

The chain is built from TRBV12-3 or TRBV12-4 and TRBJ1-4; TRBD1 is a possible D gene (6 bases). The CDR3 spans 15 residues. V lost 6 bases and J lost 7, with 18 bases in between. As DNA, the CDR3 is TGTGCCAGCAGCCCGTTACAGGGAAGAGGTGAAAAACTGTTTTTT. Amino acid sequence: CASSPLQGRGEKLFF.

The chain employs TRBV3-1 and TRBJ2-6; TRBD1 is a possible D gene (5 bases). CDR1 LGHDT and CDR2 YNNKEL come from the germline V gene (reference sequence). The CDR3 contains 16 residues. Between the trimmed V and J ends, which lost 4 bases and 0 bases, there was a span of 10 bases. The chain's CDR3 is CASSPTAASGANVLTF. DNA for the CDR3: TGTGCCAGCAGCCCGACAGCAGCCTCTGGGGCCAACGTCCTGACTTTC.

Within the sample, this clonotype is medium-sized. The genes are TRBV7-2 and TRBJ2-1, with unresolved D. CDR3 length: 13 residues. Germline CDR1 reads SGHTA; CDR2 reads FQGNSA. Trimming left V 1 base short and J 3 bases short, with 4 bases between. The CDR3 coding sequence is TGTGCCAGCAGCTTAGTTATCTACAATGAGCAGTTCTTC. Translation gives CASSLVIYNEQFF. The full variable domain, its missing parts supplied by reference TRBV7-2 and TRBJ2-1, is GAGVSQSPSNKVTEKGKDVELRCDPISGHTALYWYRQSLGQGLEFLIYFQGNSAPDKSGLPSDRFSAERTGGSVSTLTIQRTQQEDSAVYLCASSLVIYNEQFFGPGTRLTVL.

By sample fraction, this clonotype is medium-sized (0.01 to 0.1%). This chain joins TRBV10-3 and TRBJ2-1, with 7 bases that match TRBD2. Germline values: CDR1 ENHRY, CDR2 SYGVKD. The CDR3 has 13 residues. V trimming: 0 bases; J trimming: 8 bases; junction bases outside the gene matches: 1. CDR3 bases: TGTGCCATCAGTGAGTCCCGGGGGGATGAGCAGTTCTTC. It codes for CAISESRGDEQFF.

This clonotype was observed a single time. The chain links TRBV20-1 to TRBJ2-7; tentatively, D is TRBD1 (6 bases). The CDR3 contains 14 residues. V was pared by 6 bases and J by 0 bases, with 15 bases between. The germline V gene has CDR1 DFQATT and CDR2 SNEGSKA (reference sequence). In nucleotides, the CDR3 is TGCAGTGCACAGGACAGTAAGAGCTCCTACGAGCAGTACTTC. This encodes CSAQDSKSSYEQYF.

The rearrangement uses TRBV29-1 and TRBJ2-1; D is perhaps TRBD1 (7 bases). Trimming left V 4 bases short and J 1 base short, with 11 bases between. This CDR3 has 14 residues. Germline assignment: CDR1 SQVTM and CDR2 ANQGSEA. The CDR3 coding sequence is TGCAGCGTTGCGGGGGACAGATCCTACAATGAGCAGTTCTTC. This sequence encodes CSVAGDRSYNEQFF.

This chain uses TRBV7-2 with TRBJ2-7; tentative D call: TRBD1 (5 bases). Trimming shortened V by 5 bases and J by 5 bases, and 16 bases separated the two germline ends. The CDR3 is made up of 14 amino acids. Germline-derived CDR1 and CDR2 are SGHTA and FQGNSA. The CDR3 is CASSPLRVGHEQYF. The CDR3 region has the DNA TGTGCCAGCAGCCCACTCAGGGTCGGCCACGAGCAGTACTTC.

The chain is built from TRBV29-1 and TRBJ2-1, with D possibly matching TRBD2 (5 bases). The CDR3 is 13 amino acids. The germline V and J ends were trimmed by 5 bases and 0 bases, with 8 bases remaining between them. Germline V gene data show CDR1 as SQVTM and CDR2 as ANQGSEA. CDR3 in amino acids: CSVTGFSYNEQFF. The CDR3 DNA reads TGCAGCGTTACGGGGTTCTCCTACAATGAGCAGTTCTTC.

The CDR3 DNA follows: TGTGCCAGCAGCCAAGCTCAACATACGCAGTATTTT. Its protein is CASSQAQHTQYF. The chain joins TRBV14 to TRBJ2-3; D gene ambiguous. This CDR3 has 12 residues. Germline CDR1 and CDR2: SGHDN and FVKESK. V was pared by 1 base and J by 7 bases, with 6 bases between.

This clonotype was detected only a few times. This chain joins TRBV3-1 and TRBJ2-1; 7 bases match TRBD2. V lost 5 bases, J lost 2 bases, and 9 bases stayed unmatched. The CDR3 loop spans 16 amino acids. CDR1 and CDR2 from the germline V gene are LGHDT and YNNKEL (reference sequence). The chain's CDR3 is CASSSPRLAAYNEQFF. The CDR3, as DNA: TGTGCCAGCAGCTCCCCACGGCTAGCGGCCTACAATGAGCAGTTCTTC.

With regard to this clonotype: At one boundary the junction diverges from the germline segment, which might be a read error. The J gene is TRBJ1-3, the V gene TRBV6-1, with no clear D. The CDR3 is made up of 12 amino acids. CDR1 MNHNS and CDR2 SASEGT come from the germline V gene. The DNA of the CDR3 is TGTGCCTGCAGATCGGAAGGAATCACCATATATTTT. Its protein is CACRSEGITIYF.

In DNA form, the CDR3 reads TGTGCCAGCAGTAACCGGGTCGGGACCGGGGAGCTGTTTTTT. This gives the protein CASSNRVGTGELFF. The chain has TRBV2 and TRBJ2-2, with D unclear. CDR1 SNHLY and CDR2 FYNNEI come from the germline V gene. The CDR3 contains 14 residues. V was pared by 5 bases and J by 5 bases, with 12 bases between.

The chain recombines TRBV4-2 with TRBJ1-5, with TRBD1 matching over 8 bases. CDR1 and CDR2 from the germline V gene are LGHNA and YNFKEQ. The CDR3 has 14 amino acids. V was clipped by 4 bases and J by 7 bases; unmatched bases: 6. CDR3 sequence reads: CASSPQGARQPQHF. The CDR3 region has the DNA TGTGCCAGCAGCCCTCAGGGGGCAAGGCAGCCCCAGCATTTT.

V usage is TRBV9 and J usage is TRBJ2-5; unclear D gene. Germline V gene sequence: CDR1 SGDLS, CDR2 YYNGEE. The CDR3 runs to 15 residues. V lost 0 bases, J lost 1 base, and 10 bases lay in between. CDR3 loop: CASSVEWASQETQYF. The CDR3 DNA reads as TGTGCCAGCAGCGTAGAATGGGCTTCCCAAGAGACCCAGTACTTC.